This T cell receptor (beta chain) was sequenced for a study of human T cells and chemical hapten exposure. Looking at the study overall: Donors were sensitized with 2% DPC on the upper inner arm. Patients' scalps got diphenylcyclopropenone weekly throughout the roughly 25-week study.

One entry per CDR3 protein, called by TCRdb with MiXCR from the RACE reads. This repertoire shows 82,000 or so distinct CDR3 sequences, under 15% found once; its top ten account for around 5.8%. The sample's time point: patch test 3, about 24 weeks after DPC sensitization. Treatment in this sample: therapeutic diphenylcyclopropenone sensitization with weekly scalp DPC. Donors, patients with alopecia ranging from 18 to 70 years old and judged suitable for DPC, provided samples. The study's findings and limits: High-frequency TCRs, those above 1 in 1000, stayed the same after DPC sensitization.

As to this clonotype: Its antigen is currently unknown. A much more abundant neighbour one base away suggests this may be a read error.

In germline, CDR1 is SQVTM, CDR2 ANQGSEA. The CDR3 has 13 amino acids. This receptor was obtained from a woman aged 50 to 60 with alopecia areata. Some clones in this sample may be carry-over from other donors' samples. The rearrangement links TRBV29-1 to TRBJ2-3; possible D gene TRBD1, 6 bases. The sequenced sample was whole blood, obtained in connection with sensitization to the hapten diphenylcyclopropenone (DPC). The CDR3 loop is CSIDGTNQDTQYF. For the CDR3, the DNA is TGCAGCATTGACGGGACAAACCAAGATACGCAGTATTTT.